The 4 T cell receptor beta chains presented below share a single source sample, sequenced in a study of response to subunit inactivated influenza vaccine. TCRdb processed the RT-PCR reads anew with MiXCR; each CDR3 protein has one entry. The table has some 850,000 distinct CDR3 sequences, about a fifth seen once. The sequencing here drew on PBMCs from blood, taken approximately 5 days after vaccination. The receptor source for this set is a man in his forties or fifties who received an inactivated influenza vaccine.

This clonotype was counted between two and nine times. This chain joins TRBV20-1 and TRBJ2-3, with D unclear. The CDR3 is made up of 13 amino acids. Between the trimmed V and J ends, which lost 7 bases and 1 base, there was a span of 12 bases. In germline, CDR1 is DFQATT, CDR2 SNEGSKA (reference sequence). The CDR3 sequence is CSGKRLRTDTQYF. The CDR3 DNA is TGCAGTGGGAAAAGGCTACGCACAGATACGCAGTATTTT.

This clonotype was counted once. The CDR3 sequence: CASSLSRGFTGELFF. CDR3 bases: TGTGCCAGCAGCCTTTCGAGGGGTTTCACCGGGGAGCTGTTTTTT. The V call is TRBV3-1, the J call TRBJ2-2; D tentatively reads TRBD1 or TRBD2 (5 bases each). Germline values: CDR1 LGHDT, CDR2 YNNKEL (reference sequence). V lost 4 bases to trimming and J lost 4 bases, with 13 bases between them. This CDR3 has 15 amino acids. Drawing the rest from reference TRBV3-1 and TRBJ2-2, the complete variable domain is DTAVSQTPKYLVTQMGNDKSIKCEQNLGHDTMYWYKQDSKKFLKIMFSYNNKELIINETVPNRFSPKSPDKAHLNLHINSLELGDSAVYFCASSLSRGFTGELFFGEGSRLTVL.

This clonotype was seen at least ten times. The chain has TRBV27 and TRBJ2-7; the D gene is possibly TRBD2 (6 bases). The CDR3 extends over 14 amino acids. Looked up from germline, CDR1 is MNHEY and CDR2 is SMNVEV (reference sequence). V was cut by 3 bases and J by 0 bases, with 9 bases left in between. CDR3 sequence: CASSFGGSSYEQYF. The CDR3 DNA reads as TGTGCCAGCAGTTTTGGGGGGAGCTCCTACGAGCAGTACTTC.

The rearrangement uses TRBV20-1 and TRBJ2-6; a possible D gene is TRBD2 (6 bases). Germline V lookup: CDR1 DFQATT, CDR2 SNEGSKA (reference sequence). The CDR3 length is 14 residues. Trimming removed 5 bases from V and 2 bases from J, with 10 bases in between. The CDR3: CSAGRLAGANVLTF. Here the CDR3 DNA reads TGCAGTGCTGGCAGACTAGCTGGGGCCAACGTCCTGACTTTC.